This TCR beta chain appears in the sequencing data of a study of preoperative IRX-2 immunotherapy in early breast cancer. The treatment denotes: preoperative locoregional IRX-2 cytokine immunotherapy. Samples came from a phase Ib trial of preoperative locoregional IRX-2 cytokine immunotherapy. Only in-frame clones appear in the TCRdb table, and some are missing; sequencing was by immunoSEQ multiplex PCR. The sample comprises fewer than 40,000 clones, roughly 90% of which are singletons, and 1.5% to 2% rests with the top ten. The CDR3 consists of 15 residues. Per the germline V gene, CDR1 is LNHDA and CDR2 is SQIVND (reference sequence). Trimming cost V 4 bases and J 1 base, with 13 bases left between them.

This receptor was identified in a human donor with breast cancer. Sequences were derived from tumor tissue, sampled after IRX-2 immunotherapy. The chain has TRBV19 and TRBJ1-1; tentative D call: TRBD1 (5 bases). CDR3 DNA: TGTGCCAGTAGTACCTCCTCGGGGACGAACACTGAAGCTTTCTTT. Protein: CASSTSSGTNTEAFF.